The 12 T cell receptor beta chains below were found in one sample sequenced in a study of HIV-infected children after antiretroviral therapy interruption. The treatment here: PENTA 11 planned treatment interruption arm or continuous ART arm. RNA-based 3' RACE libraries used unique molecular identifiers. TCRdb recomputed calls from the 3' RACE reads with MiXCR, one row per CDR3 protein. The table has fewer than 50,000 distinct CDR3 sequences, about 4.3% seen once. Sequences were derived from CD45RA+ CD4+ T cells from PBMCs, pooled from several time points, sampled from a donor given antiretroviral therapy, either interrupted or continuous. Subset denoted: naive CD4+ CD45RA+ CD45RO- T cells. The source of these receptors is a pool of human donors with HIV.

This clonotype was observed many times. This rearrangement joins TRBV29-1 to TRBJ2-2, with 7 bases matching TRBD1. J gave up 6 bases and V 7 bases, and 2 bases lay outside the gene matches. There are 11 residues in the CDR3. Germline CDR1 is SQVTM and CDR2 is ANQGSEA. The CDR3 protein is CSATGAGELFF. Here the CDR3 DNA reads TGCAGCGCAACAGGGGCCGGGGAGCTGTTTTTT.

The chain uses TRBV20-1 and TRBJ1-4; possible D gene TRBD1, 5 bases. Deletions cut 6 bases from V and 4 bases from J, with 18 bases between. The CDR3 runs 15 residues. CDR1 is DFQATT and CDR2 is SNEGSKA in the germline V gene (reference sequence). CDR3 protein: CSARDGGLYNEKLFF. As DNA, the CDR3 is TGCAGTGCGAGGGACGGGGGATTATATAATGAAAAACTGTTTTTT.

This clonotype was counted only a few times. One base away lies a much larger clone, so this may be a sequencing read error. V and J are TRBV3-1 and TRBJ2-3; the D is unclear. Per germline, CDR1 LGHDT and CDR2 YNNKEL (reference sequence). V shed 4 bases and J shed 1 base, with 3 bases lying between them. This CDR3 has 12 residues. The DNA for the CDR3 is TGTGCCAGCAGCCGTGGCACAGATACGCAGTATTTT. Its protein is CASSRGTDTQYF.

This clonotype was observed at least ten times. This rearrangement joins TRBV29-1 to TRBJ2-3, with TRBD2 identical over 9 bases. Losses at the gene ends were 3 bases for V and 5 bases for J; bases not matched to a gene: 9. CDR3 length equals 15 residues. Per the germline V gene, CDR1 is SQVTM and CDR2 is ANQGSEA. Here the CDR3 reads CSVDPWASGEDTQYF. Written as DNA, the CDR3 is TGCAGCGTTGACCCCTGGGCTAGCGGGGAAGATACGCAGTATTTT.

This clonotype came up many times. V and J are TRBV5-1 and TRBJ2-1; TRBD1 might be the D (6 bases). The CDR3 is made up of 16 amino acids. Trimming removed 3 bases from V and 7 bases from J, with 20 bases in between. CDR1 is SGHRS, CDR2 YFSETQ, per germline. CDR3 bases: TGCGCCAGCAGCTCGCATCCAGCAGGGGATTATAATGAGCAGTTCTTC. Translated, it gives CASSSHPAGDYNEQFF.

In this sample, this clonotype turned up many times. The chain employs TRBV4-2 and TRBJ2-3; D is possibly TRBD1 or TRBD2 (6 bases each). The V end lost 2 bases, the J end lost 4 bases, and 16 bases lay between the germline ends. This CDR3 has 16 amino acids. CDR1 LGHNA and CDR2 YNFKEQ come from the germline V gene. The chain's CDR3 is CASSQSPGAAADTQYF. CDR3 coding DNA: TGTGCCAGCAGCCAATCCCCGGGGGCCGCAGCAGATACGCAGTATTTT.

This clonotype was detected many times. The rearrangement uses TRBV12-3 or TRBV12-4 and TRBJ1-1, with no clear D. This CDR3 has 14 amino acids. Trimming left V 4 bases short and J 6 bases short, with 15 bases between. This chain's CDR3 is CASSSIGKGAEAFF. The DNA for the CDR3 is TGTGCCAGCAGTTCTATAGGGAAAGGCGCTGAAGCTTTCTTT.

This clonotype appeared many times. The CDR3: CASSPSTGGYGYTF. The CDR3 DNA is TGTGCCAGCTCACCAAGCACAGGGGGATATGGCTACACCTTC. This chain uses TRBV18 with TRBJ1-2, with 8 bases identical to TRBD1. The J segment lost 5 bases and the V segment lost 2 bases, leaving 4 bases of the junction unmatched. The CDR3 loop spans 14 amino acids. Germline V gives CDR1 KGHSH, CDR2 LQKENI. The whole variable domain, remainder taken from reference TRBV18 and TRBJ1-2, is NAGVMQNPRHLVRRRGQEARLRCSPMKGHSHVYWYRQLPEEGLKFMVYLQKENIIDESGMPKERFSAEFPKEGPSILRIQQVVRGDSAAYFCASSPSTGGYGYTFGSGTRLTVV.

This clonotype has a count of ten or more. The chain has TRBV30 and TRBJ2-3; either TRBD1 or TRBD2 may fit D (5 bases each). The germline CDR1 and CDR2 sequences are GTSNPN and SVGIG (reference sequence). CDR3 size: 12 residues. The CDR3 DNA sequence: TGTGGGGGGAGACGAGGCACAGATACGCAGTATTTT. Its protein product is CGGRRGTDTQYF. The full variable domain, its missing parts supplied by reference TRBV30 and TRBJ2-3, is SQTIHQWPATLVQPVGSPLSLECTVEGTSNPNLYWYRQAAGRGLQLLFYSVGIGQISSEVPQNLSASRPQDRQFILSSKKLLLSDSGFYLCGGRRGTDTQYFGPGTRLTVL.

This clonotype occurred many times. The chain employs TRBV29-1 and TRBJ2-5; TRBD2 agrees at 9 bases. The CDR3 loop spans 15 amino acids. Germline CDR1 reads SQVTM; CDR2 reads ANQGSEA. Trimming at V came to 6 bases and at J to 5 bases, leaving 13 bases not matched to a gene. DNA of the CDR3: TGCAGCGTAGCATTTGCGGGGGGGCCGTTGGAGACCCAGTACTTC. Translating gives CSVAFAGGPLETQYF.

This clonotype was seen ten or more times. CDR3 sequence reads: CASSSPGQGRTDTQYF. The CDR3 nucleotides are TGTGCCAGCAGTTCTCCGGGACAGGGACGGACAGATACGCAGTATTTT. The chain uses TRBV6-5 and TRBJ2-3; TRBD1 agrees at 9 bases. Per germline, CDR1 MNHEY and CDR2 SVGAGI. Trimming took 4 bases from V and 3 from J; bases not matched to a gene: 8. The CDR3 totals 16 residues.

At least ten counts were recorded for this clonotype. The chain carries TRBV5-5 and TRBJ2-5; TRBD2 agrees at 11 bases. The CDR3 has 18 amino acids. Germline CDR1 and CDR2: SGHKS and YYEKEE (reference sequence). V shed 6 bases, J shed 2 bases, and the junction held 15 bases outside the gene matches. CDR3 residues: CASTVSGTSGLLQETQYF. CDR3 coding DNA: TGTGCCAGCACCGTTTCCGGGACTAGCGGTCTTTTACAAGAGACCCAGTACTTC.